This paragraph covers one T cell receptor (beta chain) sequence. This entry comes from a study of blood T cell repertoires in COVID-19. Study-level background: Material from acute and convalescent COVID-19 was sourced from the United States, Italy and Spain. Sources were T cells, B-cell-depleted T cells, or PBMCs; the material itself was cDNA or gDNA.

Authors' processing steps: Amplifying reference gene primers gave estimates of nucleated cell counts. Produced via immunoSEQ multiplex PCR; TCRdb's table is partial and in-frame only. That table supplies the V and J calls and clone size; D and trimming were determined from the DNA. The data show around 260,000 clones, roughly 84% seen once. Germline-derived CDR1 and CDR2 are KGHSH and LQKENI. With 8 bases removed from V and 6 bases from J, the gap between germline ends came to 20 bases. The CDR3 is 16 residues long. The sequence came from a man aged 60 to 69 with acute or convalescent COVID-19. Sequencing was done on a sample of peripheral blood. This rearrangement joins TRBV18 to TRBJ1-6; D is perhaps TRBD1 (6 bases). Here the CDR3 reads CASRDGGAASNSPLHF. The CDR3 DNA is TGTGCCAGCAGAGACGGGGGGGCAGCATCTAATTCACCCCTCCACTTT.